This T cell receptor beta chain emerged from a study of post-analysis software for immune sequencing data. The study, taken as a whole, reports: In patients, roughly five TRBV segments were more frequent than in controls, with TRBV5-6, TRBV5-1 and TRBV20-1 among them.

J was trimmed by 5 bases and V by 6 bases; bases with no gene match: 9. Germline lookup yields CDR1 LNHDA and CDR2 SQIVND (reference sequence). CDR3 length equals 14 residues. Each TCR beta cDNA library carried unique molecular identifiers. Each CDR3 protein is one row after TCRdb ran MiXCR on the PCR reads. The table includes a few hundred thousand distinct CDR3 sequences, about a third detected once. Turning to this clonotype: Its matching antigen is unknown.

This chain uses TRBV19 with TRBJ1-1; 7 nucleotides agree with TRBD1. This TCR came from a girl under 18 with multiple sclerosis. Sequences were obtained from blood. CDR3 bases: TGTGCCAGTAGGGTACAGGGGAGAGGGACTGAAGCTTTCTTT. Translating gives CASRVQGRGTEAFF.